The following is a TCR beta chain sequence with its context. Its target is not known. CDR3 length: 14 amino acids. Trimming left V 0 bases short and J 11 bases short, with 16 bases between. CDR1 and CDR2 (germline): ENHRY, SYGVKD. This entry belongs to a study of T-cell memory formation after mild COVID-19. TCRdb re-called the 5' RACE reads with MiXCR, one entry per CDR3 protein. The sample lists almost 550,000 distinct CDR3 sequences, roughly 20% occurring once. General study points: Clones that shrank (day 15 to 85) were balanced CD4/CD8, whereas later expanders leaned CD4+.

The V and J genes are TRBV10-3 and TRBJ1-1; D might be TRBD1 (6 bases). Specimen: PBMCs or a T cell subset sorted from them (not recorded which). The sequence derives from an adult woman who had mild COVID-19 (a few samples of this study predate the infection). Cell type and time point are not known. The CDR3 coding sequence is TGTGCCATCAGTGAGTCGGGACAAACTAGTGGCGCTTTCTTT. Its protein is CAISESGQTSGAFF.